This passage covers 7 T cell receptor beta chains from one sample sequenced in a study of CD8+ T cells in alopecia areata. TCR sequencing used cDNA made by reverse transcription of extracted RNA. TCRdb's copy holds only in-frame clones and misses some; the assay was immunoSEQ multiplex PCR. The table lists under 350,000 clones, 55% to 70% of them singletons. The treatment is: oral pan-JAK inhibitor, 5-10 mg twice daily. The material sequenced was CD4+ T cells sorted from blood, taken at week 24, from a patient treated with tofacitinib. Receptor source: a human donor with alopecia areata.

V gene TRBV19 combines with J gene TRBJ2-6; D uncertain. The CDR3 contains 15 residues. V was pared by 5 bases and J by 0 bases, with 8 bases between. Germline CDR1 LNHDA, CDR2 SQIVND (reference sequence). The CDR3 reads CASSPQLSGANVLTF. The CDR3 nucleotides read TGTGCCAGTAGTCCCCAGCTCTCTGGGGCCAACGTCCTGACTTTC.

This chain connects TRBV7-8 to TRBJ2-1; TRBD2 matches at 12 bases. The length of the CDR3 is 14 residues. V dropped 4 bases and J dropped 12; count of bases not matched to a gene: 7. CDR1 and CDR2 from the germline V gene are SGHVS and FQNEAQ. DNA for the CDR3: TGTGCCAGCAGCTCGACTAGCGGGGGCGCACCGCAGTTCTTC. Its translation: CASSSTSGGAPQFF.

CDR3 bases: TGCGCCAGCAGTCAAGGTCCTAGGGAGGGCAACACCATATATTTT. Protein: CASSQGPREGNTIYF. This chain connects TRBV23-1 to TRBJ1-3; D is ambiguous. TRBV23-1 is an ORF; its function is uncertain. Trimming pared 2 bases from V and 7 bases from J, leaving 15 bases between. The CDR3 spans 15 residues.

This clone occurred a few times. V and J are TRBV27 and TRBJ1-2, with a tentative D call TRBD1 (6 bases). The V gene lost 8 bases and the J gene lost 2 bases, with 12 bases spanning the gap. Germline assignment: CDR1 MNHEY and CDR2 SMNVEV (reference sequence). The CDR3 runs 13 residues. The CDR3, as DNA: TGTGCCAGCTGGAATCAGGGGAACTATGGCTACACCTTC. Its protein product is CASWNQGNYGYTF.

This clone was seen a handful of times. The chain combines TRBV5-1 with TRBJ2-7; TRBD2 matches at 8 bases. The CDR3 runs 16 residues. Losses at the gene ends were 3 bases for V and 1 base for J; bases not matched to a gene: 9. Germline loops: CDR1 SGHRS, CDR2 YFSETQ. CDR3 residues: CASSSLAGPDSYEQYF. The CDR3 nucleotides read TGCGCCAGCAGCTCCTTAGCGGGGCCGGATTCCTACGAGCAGTACTTC.

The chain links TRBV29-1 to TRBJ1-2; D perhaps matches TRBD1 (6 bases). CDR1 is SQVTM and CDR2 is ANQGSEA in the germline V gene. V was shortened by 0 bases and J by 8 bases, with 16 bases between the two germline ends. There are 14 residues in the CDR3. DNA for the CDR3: TGCAGCGTTGAAGATTCGTTCGGGGGCGACGGCTACACCTTC. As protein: CSVEDSFGGDGYTF.

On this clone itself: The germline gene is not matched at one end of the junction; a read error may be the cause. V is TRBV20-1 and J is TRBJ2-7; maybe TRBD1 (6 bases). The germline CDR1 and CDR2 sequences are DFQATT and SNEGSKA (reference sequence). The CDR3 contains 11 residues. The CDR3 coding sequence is TGCAGTGCTACCCAGGGGTACGGGCAGTACTTC. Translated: CSATQGYGQYF.